This entry concerns a single T cell receptor (beta chain). The target of this receptor is not known. Per-base qualities were not stored, and no clone one base away is much larger. The CDR3 regions of human TCRbeta chains were analyzed by immunosequencing. In the authors' own workflow: TCRs in the repertoires were matched against a reference library of SARS-CoV-2-specific TCRs that had been generated with the MIRA antigen-specificity platform. Breadth meant the fraction of unique TCRs that were SARS-CoV-2-associated, whereas depth meant the fraction of total T cells that were SARS-CoV-2-associated. Each spike-specific TCR was assigned to its reactive spike region and to a CD4 or CD8 class using the MIRA data. Log10-transformed breadth and depth values were compared by one-way ANOVA with Sidak's multiple comparisons tests. Not all clones reach the TCRdb copy of this immuneACCESS table, which keeps in-frame sequences only. Checked studies attribute under half of the gap to unresolved V genes and leave the rest unexplained. V, J and clone size derive from that table, while D and trimming were established from the DNA sequence. The sample records some 88,000 clones, just over 90% of which are singletons. Together, the top ten hold 5.2% of the sample.

The germline V gene supplies CDR1 MNHEY and CDR2 SVGAGI. Deletion took 6 bases off V and 1 base off J, with a span of 13 bases between the germline ends. Including the terminal cysteine and phenylalanine, the CDR3 comprises 15 residues. Here the CDR3 DNA is all that survives: 45 bases in frame from base 1. This entry is derived from a study of T cell responses to AZD1222 COVID-19 vaccine listed by TCRdb under 2021. Regarding the study in general: AZD1222 recipients given second doses at about 4 weeks or at about 12 weeks were pooled, since spike-specific TCR depth and breadth were not found to differ between the two schedules. A total of about 230 trial participants underwent TCR sequencing, of whom roughly 210 received two doses of AZD1222 and about 25 received two doses of the MenACWY control vaccine. Enrollment into the trials was organized by age into subgroups of 18-55, 56-69 and 70-plus years, and those subgroups contained approximately 150, 30 and 60 TCR-sequenced participants, respectively.

The time point label for this specimen denotes: baseline before first vaccination. Vaccinee samples came from UK trials COV001 and COV002, including a single-blind randomized controlled phase 2/3 trial of AZD1222 (ChAdOx1 nCoV-19) in healthy adults. Trial participant PBMC samples were collected at day 0 and day 28 after the second dose for TCRbeta chain sequencing. Summary of the overall study and its limitations: In the small 56-69-year group, the increase in depth fell short of significance, most likely because of low power. Participants were mostly white British, with more females than males. The authors suggested clonal diversity may have been underestimated. After two AZD1222 doses, spike-specific TCR breadth and depth were significantly higher than at day 0 and than in MenACWY recipients. Because no day 14 peak-response samples were available, the repertoires could be characterized only after the peak T cell response. Conclusions about previously exposed vaccinees were limited because only six AZD1222 recipients were SARS-CoV-2 seropositive at baseline. The whole spike protein was spanned by vaccine-associated CD4 TCRs, and dominant responses were seen in regions 160-218 and 743-854. Nearly half of unique spike-specific TCRs reportedly recognized epitopes outside regions mutated in the B.1.351 and B.1.1.7 variants.

The sequences come from peripheral blood, collected on day 0 of AZD1222 vaccination. The TCR sequence derives from an adult in good health. Recombination linked TRBV6-5 to TRBJ1-5; matching of 6 bases hints at TRBD1 as the D gene. The CDR3 sequence is CASSRNRESNQPQHF. The DNA sequence follows: TGTGCCAGCAGCCGAAACAGGGAGAGCAATCAGCCCCAGCATTTT.